The 25 T cell receptor beta chains given below trace back to one sample, sequenced in a study of cytomegalovirus exposure and HLA in healthy donors. Profiling relied on immunoSEQ multiplex PCR, and the TCRdb table lists in-frame clones only, not all of them. Of about 330,000 clones in the sample, 70% to 90% are singletons; the top ten hold around 0.84%. The specimen was PBMCs. These receptors came from a woman aged 18-29 years in good health and CMV-seronegative.

The V and J genes are TRBV13 and TRBJ2-5, with a tentative D call TRBD1 (6 bases). The CDR3 covers 16 residues. Germline lookup yields CDR1 PRHDT and CDR2 FYEKMQ (reference sequence). With 4 bases removed from V and 7 bases from J, the gap between germline ends came to 22 bases. The CDR3 DNA sequence: TGTGCCAGCAGCTCGAGCCGGGACACCTCTTCAGGGACCCAGTACTTC. Protein: CASSSSRDTSSGTQYF.

The chain links TRBV5-6 to TRBJ1-4; TRBD1 might be the D (6 bases). Between the trimmed V and J ends, which lost 2 bases and 7 bases, there was a span of 12 bases. The CDR3 has 14 residues. The germline V gene encodes CDR1 SGHDT and CDR2 YYEEEE. CDR3 coding DNA: TGTGCCAGCAGCTTTTACCACAGGGTTGAAAAACTGTTTTTT. Amino acids: CASSFYHRVEKLFF.

The V and J genes are TRBV19 and TRBJ2-7, with 8 bases identical to TRBD1. The CDR3 totals 15 residues. Germline lookup yields CDR1 LNHDA and CDR2 SQIVND (reference sequence). The V gene end was trimmed by 1 base and the J gene end by 2 bases; junction bases not matched to a gene: 4. CDR3 in amino acids: CASSIGGQVAYEQYF. CDR3 sequence (DNA): TGTGCCAGTAGTATAGGGGGACAGGTCGCCTACGAGCAGTACTTC.

The chain carries TRBV19 and TRBJ2-3; D is unclear. Trimming cost V 3 bases and J 6 bases, with 7 bases left between them. There are 12 residues in the CDR3. Germline CDR1 reads LNHDA; CDR2 reads SQIVND (reference sequence). The CDR3 DNA is TGTGCCAGTAGTATTCGTCCGGATACGCAGTATTTT. This sequence encodes CASSIRPDTQYF.

V and J are TRBV18 and TRBJ2-7; 7 bases line up with TRBD1. The CDR3 covers 15 residues. The V and J ends lost 4 bases and 1 base, in that order; junction bases with no gene match: 7. CDR1 and CDR2 (germline): KGHSH, LQKENI. CDR3 amino acids: CASSQTGVGSYEQYF. CDR3 sequence (DNA): TGTGCCAGCTCACAAACAGGGGTCGGGTCCTACGAGCAGTACTTC.

The chain recombines TRBV2 with TRBJ2-7; D perhaps matches TRBD1 (6 bases). Germline V gene sequence: CDR1 SNHLY, CDR2 FYNNEI. This CDR3 region has 15 residues. The V gene lost 6 bases and the J gene lost 2 bases, with 17 bases spanning the gap. CDR3 nucleotides: TGTGCCAGCAGGGCGGGCCGGGGACAAACCTACGAGCAGTACTTC. Translating it yields CASRAGRGQTYEQYF.

For the CDR3, the DNA is TGTGCCAGCGGGAGATACGGGAGGTCTTGTTACAATGAGCAGTTCTTC. Its protein is CASGRYGRSCYNEQFF. This chain connects TRBV6-7 to TRBJ2-1; 7 bases fit TRBD2. TRBV6-7 has ORF status, its function being uncertain. The CDR3 has 16 residues. The V segment lost 8 bases and the J segment 4 bases; nucleotides outside the gene matches: 14.

V and J are TRBV14 and TRBJ1-2, with D possibly TRBD1 on 5 matching bases. Germline values: CDR1 SGHDN, CDR2 FVKESK. The V end lost 1 base, the J end lost 3 bases, and 9 bases lay between the germline ends. The CDR3 is made up of 14 amino acids. CDR3 loop: CASSQVSGDYGYTF. Here the CDR3 DNA reads TGTGCCAGCAGCCAAGTATCGGGGGACTATGGCTACACCTTC.

This chain connects TRBV7-9 to TRBJ1-5, with 7 bases matching TRBD1. V was clipped by 10 bases and J by 4 bases; unmatched bases: 4. CDR1 is SEHNR, CDR2 FQNEAQ, per germline (reference sequence). The CDR3 length is 12 residues. CDR3 bases: TGTGCCACCGGGACAGAAAATCAGCCCCAGCATTTT. As protein: CATGTENQPQHF.

The rearrangement joins TRBV7-7 to TRBJ2-5; 11 bases are shared with TRBD1. With V trimmed by 3 bases and J by 5 bases, 5 bases remained unmatched. Looked up from germline, CDR1 is SSHAT and CDR2 is FNYEAQ (reference sequence). CDR3 length equals 15 residues. DNA for the CDR3: TGTGCCAGCAGCTTGGGGACAGGGGGATTGGAGACCCAGTACTTC. It yields the protein CASSLGTGGLETQYF.

This chain joins TRBV19 and TRBJ2-1; 14 bases map to TRBD2. The CDR3 is made up of 18 amino acids. Germline values: CDR1 LNHDA, CDR2 SQIVND (reference sequence). Trimming took 3 bases from V and 1 from J; bases not matched to a gene: 5. CDR3 DNA sequence: TGTGCCAGTAGTATCGGGACTAGCGGGAGAAGGTCCTACAATGAGCAGTTCTTC. Encoded protein: CASSIGTSGRRSYNEQFF.

The V and J genes are TRBV19 and TRBJ2-3; D might be TRBD2 (7 bases). CDR1 and CDR2 from the germline V gene are LNHDA and SQIVND (reference sequence). This CDR3 is 16 amino acids long. The germline V and J ends were trimmed by 4 bases and 4 bases, with 18 bases remaining between them. The CDR3 DNA sequence: TGTGCCAGTAGTACGCCGCCGGGGGGCAGGGCAGATACGCAGTATTTT. It translates to CASSTPPGGRADTQYF.

The genes are TRBV5-6 and TRBJ1-3; D is undetermined. The germline CDR1 and CDR2 sequences are SGHDT and YYEEEE. V lost 1 base and J 0 bases, leaving 14 bases between the germline ends. The CDR3 is made up of 17 amino acids. The CDR3 loop is CASSLTDKIHSGNTIYF. The CDR3 region has the DNA TGTGCCAGCAGCTTGACAGATAAAATCCACTCTGGAAACACCATATATTTT. Based on the CDR3 plus reference TRBV5-6 and TRBJ1-3, the full variable domain is DAGVTQSPTHLIKTRGQQVTLRCSPKSGHDTVSWYQQALGQGPQFIFQYYEEEERQRGNFPDRFSGHQFPNYSSELNVNALLLGDSALYLCASSLTDKIHSGNTIYFGEGSWLTVV.

The chain uses TRBV6-5 and TRBJ1-5, with D unclear. The V gene's germline CDR1 is MNHEY and CDR2 SVGAGI. The CDR3 has 13 amino acids. V lost 6 bases, J lost 6 bases, and 12 bases lay in between. The CDR3 coding sequence is TGTGCCAGCAGCGAGGGTCCGGGTCAGCCCCAGCATTTT. This translates into CASSEGPGQPQHF.

This chain uses TRBV28 with TRBJ2-7, with 8 bases fitting TRBD2. The CDR3 spans 16 residues. V gave up 3 bases and J gave up 5 bases; unmatched junction bases: 12. Germline V lookup: CDR1 MDHEN, CDR2 SYDVKM. CDR3 nucleotide sequence: TGTGCCAGCAGTTTTACCGGGGGGGGAACTTCCCACGAGCAGTACTTC. It translates to CASSFTGGGTSHEQYF.

The chain employs TRBV5-3 and TRBJ1-2; TRBD1 might be the D (5 bases). TRBV5-3 qualifies as an ORF whose function is uncertain. V was shortened by 4 bases and J by 2 bases, with 12 bases between the two germline ends. The CDR3 covers 14 residues. In DNA form, the CDR3 reads TGTGCCAGAAGCCCGGAAAGGGGCAACTATGGCTACACCTTC. This codes for CARSPERGNYGYTF.

This clone was counted between two and nine times. The chain has TRBV11-2 and TRBJ2-7; maybe TRBD1 (5 bases). Germline CDR1 is SGHAT and CDR2 is FQNNGV. The CDR3 totals 14 residues. The V end lost 10 bases, the J end lost 6 bases, and 22 bases lay between the germline ends. The CDR3 DNA reads as TGTGCCACCTCACGGGCGGAACAGGCTCGCGAGCAGTACTTC. This translates into CATSRAEQAREQYF.

Worth noting for this clone: Compared with germline, one end of the junction differs, possibly owing to a read error. This sequence joins TRBV15 and TRBJ1-1; D ambiguous. The CDR3 contains 12 residues. Germline CDR1 LNHNV, CDR2 YYDKDF (reference sequence). In DNA, the CDR3 is TGTGCCACCAGCAGAGTTACGAGTGAACCTTTCTTT. Protein: CATSRVTSEPFF.

This chain joins TRBV9 and TRBJ2-7; D ambiguous. Germline CDR1 reads SGDLS; CDR2 reads YYNGEE. V lost 4 bases, J lost 0 bases, and 11 bases lay in between. The CDR3 sequence is 14 residues long. In DNA, the CDR3 is TGTGCCAGCAGCCTAAAACCGGTCTCCTACGAGCAGTACTTC. This encodes CASSLKPVSYEQYF. Looking up the rest from reference TRBV9 and TRBJ2-7 gives the full variable domain: DSGVTQTPKHLITATGQRVTLRCSPRSGDLSVYWYQQSLDQGLQFLIQYYNGEERAKGNILERFSAQQFPDLHSELNLSSLELGDSALYFCASSLKPVSYEQYFGPGTRLTVT.

The chain links TRBV7-3 to TRBJ2-2, with 9 nucleotides matching TRBD2. The CDR3 is made up of 17 amino acids. Germline-derived CDR1 and CDR2 are SGHTA and FQGTGA. V shed 5 bases and J 6 bases; nucleotides not matched to a gene: 13. The CDR3 protein is CASSAHAGSGSSGELFF. CDR3 coding DNA: TGTGCCAGCAGCGCCCACGCCGGTAGCGGGAGTTCCGGGGAGCTGTTTTTT.

V usage is TRBV6-5 and J usage is TRBJ2-1, with D uncertain. The CDR3 is 13 residues long. Germline CDR1 is MNHEY and CDR2 is SVGAGI. V was clipped by 2 bases and J by 4 bases, with 6 bases between them. The CDR3 region is CASSYGTYNEQFF. The CDR3 DNA sequence: TGTGCCAGCAGTTACGGCACATACAATGAGCAGTTCTTC.

This clone is a singleton in its sample. The V call is TRBV2, the J call TRBJ1-4; D is uncertain. V lost 6 bases and J lost 0, with 20 bases in between. CDR3 length: 18 residues. The germline V gene encodes CDR1 SNHLY and CDR2 FYNNEI. This CDR3 is CASRRFHSTEATNEKLFF. CDR3 coding DNA: TGTGCCAGCAGACGCTTCCATTCAACCGAGGCAACTAATGAAAAACTGTTTTTT.

The rearrangement joins TRBV7-2 to TRBJ1-2, with 7 nucleotides matching TRBD1. The CDR3 extends over 13 amino acids. The J segment lost 7 bases and the V segment lost 1 base, leaving 3 bases of the junction unmatched. Germline values: CDR1 SGHTA, CDR2 FQGNSA. CDR3: CASSLGQGAGYTF. The CDR3 coding sequence is TGTGCCAGCAGCTTAGGACAGGGTGCTGGCTACACCTTC.

The genes are TRBV27 and TRBJ2-2; 9 bases agree with TRBD2. There are 15 residues in the CDR3. Per the germline V gene, CDR1 is MNHEY and CDR2 is SMNVEV (reference sequence). V dropped 5 bases and J dropped 5; count of bases not matched to a gene: 6. The CDR3 DNA reads as TGTGCCAGCAGTAAAGCGGGAGGCGGGACCGGGGAGCTGTTTTTT. This encodes CASSKAGGGTGELFF.

J is TRBJ1-2 and V is TRBV30; weak D call: TRBD1 (5 bases). The V gene's germline CDR1 is GTSNPN and CDR2 SVGIG (reference sequence). The V end lost 1 base, the J end lost 9 bases, and 12 bases lay between the germline ends. The CDR3 length is 12 residues. The DNA of the CDR3 is TGTGCCTGGAGTGATGACAGTTCGAGCTACACCTTC. Amino acids: CAWSDDSSSYTF.